This TCR beta chain stems from a study of blood T cell repertoires in COVID-19. For the study at large: T cells, B-cell-depleted T cells, or PBMCs supplied cDNA or gDNA.

Trimming cost V 5 bases and J 7 bases; bases outside gene matches: 10. This CDR3 contains 16 residues. Germline V lookup: CDR1 SGHAT, CDR2 FQNNGV. Per the original data handling: Reference gene primer amplification in the assay estimated nucleated cell counts. The data were produced by immunoSEQ multiplex PCR, yet TCRdb's version contains in-frame clones alone and is incomplete. The DNA was the basis for D and trimming; V, J and clone size are from that table. The sample holds 90,000 to 120,000 clones, about 90% seen once. J is TRBJ2-3 and V is TRBV11-2; 12 nucleotides match TRBD2. The TCR was taken from a woman in her thirties with acute or convalescent COVID-19. The sequencing sample was made of peripheral blood. This CDR3 is CASSRLAGEDRNTQYF. DNA of the CDR3: TGTGCCAGCAGCCGACTAGCGGGAGAGGATAGGAATACGCAGTATTTT.